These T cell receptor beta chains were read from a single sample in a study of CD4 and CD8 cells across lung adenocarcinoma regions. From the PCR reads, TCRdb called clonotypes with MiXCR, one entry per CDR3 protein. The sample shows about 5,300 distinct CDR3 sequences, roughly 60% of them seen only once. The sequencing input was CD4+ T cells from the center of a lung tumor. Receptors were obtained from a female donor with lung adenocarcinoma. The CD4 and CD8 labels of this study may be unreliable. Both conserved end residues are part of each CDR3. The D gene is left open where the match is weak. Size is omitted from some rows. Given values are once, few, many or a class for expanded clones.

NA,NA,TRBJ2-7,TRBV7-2,TGTGCCAGCAGCGCCCGGGGGCGGGGAAGCACAAACACGCAGTACTTC,CASSARGRGSTNTQYF
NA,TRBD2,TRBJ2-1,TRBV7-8,TGTGCCAGCAGCCTCCGCCGACTAGCGGGAGGAATAGCGGGGAATGAGCAGTTCTTC,CASSLRRLAGGIAGNEQFF
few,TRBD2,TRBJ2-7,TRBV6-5,TGTGCCAGCAGTGTCCTCGGTACTAGCGGGAGCGTTACCTACGAGCAGTACTTC,CASSVLGTSGSVTYEQYF
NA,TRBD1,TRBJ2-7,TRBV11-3,TGTGCCAGCAGCCTCCGACAGGGGGTTTACGAGCAGTACTTC,CASSLRQGVYEQYF
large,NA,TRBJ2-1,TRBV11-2,TGTGCCAGCAGCTTTGGCGAAAACAATGAGCAGTTCTTC,CASSFGENNEQFF
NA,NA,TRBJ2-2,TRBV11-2,TGTGCCAGCAGCCCCTCGGCGGTGGGCACCGGGGCGCTGTTTTTT,CASSPSAVGTGALFF
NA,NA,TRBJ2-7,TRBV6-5,TGTGCCAGCAGTCCTCGACAGGCCTACGAGCAGTACTTC,CASSPRQAYEQYF
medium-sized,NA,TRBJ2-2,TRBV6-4,TGTGCCAGCAGTGACTCATTCGGGGAGCGAATCACCGGGGAGCTGTTTTTT,CASSDSFGERITGELFF
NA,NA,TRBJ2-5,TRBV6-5,TGTGCCAGCAGTTCCTCGTGGGGTATGGGAGAGACCCAGTACTTC,CASSSSWGMGETQYF
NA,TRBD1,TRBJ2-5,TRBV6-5,TGTGCCAGCAGTTACCGGGACAGACAAGAGACCCAGTACTTC,CASSYRDRQETQYF
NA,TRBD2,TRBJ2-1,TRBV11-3,TGTGCTGAGCGGGGAGTGGGGTCCTACGATGCGCAGTTCTTC,CAERGVGSYDAQFF
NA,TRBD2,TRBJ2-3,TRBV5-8,TGTGCCAGCAGCTGGACTAGCGGGGGTACGCAGTATTTT,CASSWTSGGTQYF
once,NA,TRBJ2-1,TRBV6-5,TGTGCCAGCAGTTATAGCGACTACGGGAACGGGGAGCTGTTCTTC,CASSYSDYGNGELFF
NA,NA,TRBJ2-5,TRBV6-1,TGTGCCAGCAGTAGGGAGGGGACACGGCAAGAGACCCAGTACTTC,CASSREGTRQETQYF
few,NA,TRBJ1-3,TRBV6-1,TGTGCCAGCAAAGACAGGCACTCTGGAAACACCATATATTTT,CASKDRHSGNTIYF
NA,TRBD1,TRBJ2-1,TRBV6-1,TGTGCCAGCAGGGCCCCGGGACAGGCCTACAATGAGCAGTTCTTC,CASRAPGQAYNEQFF
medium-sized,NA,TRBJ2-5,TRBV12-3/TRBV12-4,TGTGCCAGCAGTCCGTTCGGGACACCTGAAGAGACCCAGTACTTC,CASSPFGTPEETQYF
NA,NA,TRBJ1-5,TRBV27,TGTGCCAGCAGTTTGGGGGCCGTGGGCAATCAGCCCCAGCATTTT,CASSLGAVGNQPQHF
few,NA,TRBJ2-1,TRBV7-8,TGTGCCAGCAGCCAGAAGGCGGTGGGGGTCTCCTACAATGAGCAGTTCTTC,CASSQKAVGVSYNEQFF
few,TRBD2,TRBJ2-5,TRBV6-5,TGTGCCAGCAGTTACTCACCTAGCGGGGGATCAGGGGAAGAGACCCAGTACTTC,CASSYSPSGGSGEETQYF
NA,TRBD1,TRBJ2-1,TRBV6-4,TGTGCCAGCAGGAGGGACAGGGATGATGAGCAGTTCTTC,CASRRDRDDEQFF
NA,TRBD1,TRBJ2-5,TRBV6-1,TGTGCCAGCAGACAGGGGGAGACCCAGTACTTC,CASRQGETQYF
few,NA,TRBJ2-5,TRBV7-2,TGTGCCAGCAGCTTCCAACGGCAAGAGACCCAGTACTTC,CASSFQRQETQYF
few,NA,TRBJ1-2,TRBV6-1,TGTGCCAGCGAAGGGGGGATCTATGGCTACACCTTC,CASEGGIYGYTF
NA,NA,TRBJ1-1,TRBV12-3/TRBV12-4,TGTGCCAGCAGCCCTAAGAGACCGGGACCGGGGGACACTGAAGCTTTCTTT,CASSPKRPGPGDTEAFF
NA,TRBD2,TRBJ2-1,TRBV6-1,TGTGCCAGCAGAGACACTAGCGGGGGGGGCTACAATGAGCAGTTCTTC,CASRDTSGGGYNEQFF
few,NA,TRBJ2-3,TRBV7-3,TGTGCCAGCAGTAACAGGGGAGGAGGGGCAGATACGCAGTATTTT,CASSNRGGGADTQYF
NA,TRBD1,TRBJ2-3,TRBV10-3,TGTGCGGGCACCGGGACAGGTGACAAAGAGACGCAGTACTTT,CAGTGTGDKETQYF
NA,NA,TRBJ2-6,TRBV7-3,TGTGCCAGCAGTGCCCAGACTAGCTCTGGGGCCAACGTCCTGACTTTC,CASSAQTSSGANVLTF
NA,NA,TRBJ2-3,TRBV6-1,TGTGCCAGCAGTGAAGCGTCGGACGTCAAAAATACGCAGTACTTT,CASSEASDVKNTQYF
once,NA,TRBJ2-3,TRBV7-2,TGTGCCAGCAGCCCTCTACCCTTTACTAGCACAGATACGCAGTATTTT,CASSPLPFTSTDTQYF
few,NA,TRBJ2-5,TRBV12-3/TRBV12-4,TGTGCCAGCAGCCCGGCGGCAGTTCAAGAGACCCAGTACTTC,CASSPAAVQETQYF
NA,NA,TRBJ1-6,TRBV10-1,TGCGCCAGCAGCACAGGGTTGGAATCACCCCTCCACTTT,CASSTGLESPLHF
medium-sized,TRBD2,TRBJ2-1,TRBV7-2,TGTGCCAGCAGCTACCTAGCGGGAGGCACCTTCTACAATGAGCAGTTCTTC,CASSYLAGGTFYNEQFF
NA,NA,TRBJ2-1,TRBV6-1,TGTGCCAGCAGTGAAAATTGGGGATTTGGCGAGCAGTTCTTC,CASSENWGFGEQFF
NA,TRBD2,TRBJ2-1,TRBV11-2,TGTGCCAGCAGCTTACGGCTAGCGGCACACAATGAGCAGTTCTTC,CASSLRLAAHNEQFF
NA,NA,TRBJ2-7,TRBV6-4,TGTGCCAGCAGGGGGCGAGGGTGCCGCGTCAAAGATACGCAGTACTTC,CASRGRGCRVKDTQYF
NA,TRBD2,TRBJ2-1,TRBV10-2,TGCGCCAGCCAGGGACTAGCGGGAGGCAATGAGCAGTTCTTC,CASQGLAGGNEQFF
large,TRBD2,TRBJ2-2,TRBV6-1,TGTGCCAGCAGTCCCCCCGCGAGCGGGAGTTTCTCCGGGGAGCTGTTTTTT,CASSPPASGSFSGELFF
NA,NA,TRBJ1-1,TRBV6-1,TGTGCCAGCAGTGAATCGTTAAGGACTGAAGCTTTCTTT,CASSESLRTEAFF
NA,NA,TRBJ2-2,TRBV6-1,TGTGCCAGCAGTAAAATGGACCCAGAGTTACCCTCTTACGCGAACACCGGGGAGCTGTTTTTT,CASSKMDPELPSYANTGELFF
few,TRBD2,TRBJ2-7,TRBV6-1,TGTGCCAGCAGTGAACTAGCGGGAGGTCAAGACGAGCAGTACTTC,CASSELAGGQDEQYF
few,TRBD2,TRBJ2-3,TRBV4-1,TGCGCCAGCAGCCAAGACCGGGGGGTAGCGGGGGACACAGATACGCAGTATTTT,CASSQDRGVAGDTDTQYF
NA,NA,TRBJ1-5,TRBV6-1,TGTGCCAGCAGGGGGCCTCACTTCAATCAGCCCCAGCATTTT,CASRGPHFNQPQHF
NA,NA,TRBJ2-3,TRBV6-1,TGTGCCAGCAGTGCGGGGCCAGGAGCCAAAGATACTCAGTATTTC,CASSAGPGAKDTQYF
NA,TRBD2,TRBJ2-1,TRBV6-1,TGTGCCAGCAGTAAGGGACTAGCACGCAATGAGCAGTTCTTC,CASSKGLARNEQFF
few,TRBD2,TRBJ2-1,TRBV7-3,TGTGCCAGCAGCTTAATAGGCGGGACTAGCTCCTCCCGGGAGCAGTTCTTC,CASSLIGGTSSSREQFF
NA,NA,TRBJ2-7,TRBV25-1,TGTGCCAGCAGCCCGGGGGCCCAGGGAGCCACAGACACGCAGTACTTC,CASSPGAQGATDTQYF
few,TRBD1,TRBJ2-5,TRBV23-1,TGCGCCAGCAGTCAGAACCCCCTCGACAGGGCTCGAGAGACCCAGTACTTC,CASSQNPLDRARETQYF
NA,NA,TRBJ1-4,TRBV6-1,TGTGCCAGCAGTGAATTAGAGGGGGCTAATGAAAAACTGTTTTTT,CASSELEGANEKLFF
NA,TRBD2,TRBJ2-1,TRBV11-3,TGTGCCAGCAGCTGGGGGGGAGACGGGCAGTACAATGAGCAGTTCTTC,CASSWGGDGQYNEQFF
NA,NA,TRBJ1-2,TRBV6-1,TGTGCCAGCAGTCGCGGAAACCACGGCTACACCTTC,CASSRGNHGYTF
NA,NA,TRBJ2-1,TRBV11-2,TGTGGCAGCAGCTTTGGCGAAAACATTGAGCAGTTCTTC,CGSSFGENIEQFF
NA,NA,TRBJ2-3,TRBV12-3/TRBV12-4,TGTGCCAGCAGTTTCCAGGGTAATACGCAGTATTTT,CASSFQGNTQYF
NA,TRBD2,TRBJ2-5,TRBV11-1,TGTGCCAGCAGCTTATCCCGGAGCGGGATCAGCCAAGAGACCCAGTACTTC,CASSLSRSGISQETQYF